The source of this T cell receptor beta chain is a study of CD8 T cells in Susac syndrome. Germline-derived CDR1 and CDR2 are GTSNPN and SVGIG (reference sequence). The CDR3 runs 14 residues. The V gene lost 2 bases and the J gene lost 2 bases, with 10 bases spanning the gap. Remarks on this clonotype: Antigen: not known.

The authors reverse transcribed 0.5 to 1 ug RNA with random hexamers. TCRdb reprocessed the immunoSEQ multiplex PCR reads via MiXCR and lists one record per CDR3 protein. This sample carries some 210,000 distinct CDR3 sequences, 94% of them seen once, and the ten largest clones take 0.15% to 0.2%. Overall study findings and caveats: That the number of individuals in its TCR sequencing and HLA analysis was relatively small was acknowledged by the study.

This sequence originates from a human donor with Susac syndrome. The sample consisted of CD4+ T cells from PBMCs. The gene calls are TRBV30 and TRBJ1-5; a weak D match, TRBD1 (6 bases). The CDR3 DNA follows: TGTGCCTGGAGTACAGGGTTGGGCAATCAGCCCCAGCATTTT. Amino acids: CAWSTGLGNQPQHF.